This entry concerns a single T cell receptor (beta chain). The antigen is not known. These data are taken from a study of T cell responses to AZD1222 COVID-19 vaccine. The study's findings and limits: Regions 160-218 and 743-854 dominated among vaccine-associated CD4 TCRs spanning spike. Donors, mostly white British, included more females; clonal diversity was possibly underestimated.

Profiled with immunoSEQ multiplex PCR; TCRdb holds only in-frame clones, not every one. The table records some 100,000 clones, nearly 90% of them present only once. The V gene lost 4 bases and the J gene lost 3 bases, with 15 bases spanning the gap. Germline loops: CDR1 MGHRA, CDR2 YSYEKL. The CDR3 covers 15 residues. The rearrangement joins TRBV4-1 to TRBJ2-5, with a tentative D call TRBD1 (6 bases). This material consisted of peripheral blood, taken on day 0 of MenACWY control vaccination. This clonotype originated in an adult in good health. The CDR3 protein is CASSPTGTQKETQYF. CDR3 nucleotides: TGCGCCAGCAGCCCAACCGGGACACAGAAAGAGACCCAGTACTTC.